This TCR beta chain was sequenced in a study of T cells after yellow fever vaccination. One entry per CDR3 protein results from TCRdb running MiXCR on the 5' RACE reads. This sample carries 250,000 to 400,000 distinct CDR3 sequences, 4.1% of them seen once, and the ten largest clones take around 24%. Germline values: CDR1 MNHEY, CDR2 SVGAGI. The CDR3 runs to 15 residues. V lost 6 bases and J lost 0, with 12 bases in between. The material sequenced was PBMCs, taken 5 days after the yellow fever booster vaccination. The TCR was taken from a man between 18 and 35 years old who received the YFV17D yellow fever vaccine. This chain connects TRBV6-5 to TRBJ2-1; D possibly corresponds to TRBD2 (5 bases). CDR3 sequence: CASSLSGFSYNEQFF. In nucleotides, the CDR3 is TGTGCCAGCAGCCTCAGCGGATTCTCCTACAATGAGCAGTTCTTC.